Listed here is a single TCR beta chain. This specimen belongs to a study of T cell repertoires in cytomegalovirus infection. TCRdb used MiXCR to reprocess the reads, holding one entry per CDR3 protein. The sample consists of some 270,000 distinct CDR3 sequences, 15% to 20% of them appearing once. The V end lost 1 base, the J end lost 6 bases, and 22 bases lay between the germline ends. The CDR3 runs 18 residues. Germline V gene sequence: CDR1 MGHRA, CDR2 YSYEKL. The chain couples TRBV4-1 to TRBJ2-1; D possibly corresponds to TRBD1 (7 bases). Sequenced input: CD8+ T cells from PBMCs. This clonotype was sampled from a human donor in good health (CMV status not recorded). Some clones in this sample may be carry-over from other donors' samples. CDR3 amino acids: CASSQGLLRGDQGNEQFF. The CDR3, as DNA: TGCGCCAGCAGCCAAGGCCTTCTCAGGGGGGACCAGGGCAATGAGCAGTTCTTC.